A single sample is the source of the 22 T cell receptor beta chains below, sequenced in a study of blood T cell repertoires in COVID-19. TCRdb keeps only in-frame clones here, not all; method: immunoSEQ multiplex PCR. The data hold 300,000 to 350,000 clones, with under 95% observed a single time. The sequenced sample was peripheral blood. Receptor source: a woman aged 18-35 years who had recovered from COVID-19.

This clone was detected only once. The V call is TRBV5-1, the J call TRBJ2-7, with TRBD2 matching over 13 bases. Germline assignment: CDR1 SGHRS and CDR2 YFSETQ. CDR3 length: 16 residues. After removal of 0 bases from V and 5 bases from J, the junction contained 5 bases not matched to a gene. The CDR3, as DNA: TGCGCCAGCAGCTTGGCGGCGGGACTAGCGGGACACGAGCAGTACGTC. Residues: CASSLAAGLAGHEQYV.

The chain uses TRBV7-2 and TRBJ2-1; a weak D match, TRBD1 (5 bases). Trimming removed 4 bases from V and 2 bases from J, with 15 bases in between. CDR3 length: 16 amino acids. Germline V gene data show CDR1 as SGHTA and CDR2 as FQGNSA. This CDR3 is CASSSPTGATYNEQFF. In DNA, the CDR3 is TGTGCCAGCAGCTCCCCAACAGGAGCCACCTACAATGAGCAGTTCTTC.

The chain couples TRBV6-2 or TRBV6-3 to TRBJ2-1; possibly TRBD2 for D (5 bases). The ends were cut back, 5 bases at V and 7 bases at J, with 15 bases in the middle. The CDR3 is 14 residues long. Germline lookup yields CDR1 MNHEY and CDR2 SVGEGT. The CDR3, as DNA: TGTGCCAGCAGTCCCGGAGCGGTAGGGAATGAGCAGTTCTTC. It yields the protein CASSPGAVGNEQFF.

V gene TRBV4-3 combines with J gene TRBJ1-1; D not resolved. The V and J ends lost 0 bases and 8 bases respectively, with 16 bases between them. CDR1 and CDR2 (germline): LGHNA, YSLEER. The CDR3 is 15 amino acids. The CDR3 coding sequence is TGCGCCAGCAGCCAAGAATGGAGGGTAGCATCCGAAGCTTTCTTT. Encoded protein: CASSQEWRVASEAFF.

The V gene is TRBV7-2, the J gene TRBJ1-4; the D is unclear. The germline CDR1 and CDR2 sequences are SGHTA and FQGNSA. This CDR3 region has 16 residues. V dropped 1 base and J dropped 1 base, with 10 bases sitting between them. The CDR3 protein is CASSLVRALTNEKLFF. Written as DNA, the CDR3 is TGTGCCAGCAGCTTAGTGAGGGCTTTAACTAATGAAAAACTGTTTTTT.

The CDR3 reads CASRSTRDTEAFF. The CDR3 DNA reads TGTGCCAGCAGGAGCACCAGGGACACTGAAGCTTTCTTT. V gene TRBV2 combines with J gene TRBJ1-1; perhaps TRBD1 as D (5 bases). The ends were cut back, 6 bases at V and 3 bases at J, with 11 bases in the middle. The CDR3 runs 13 residues. Looked up from germline, CDR1 is SNHLY and CDR2 is FYNNEI.

The chain has TRBV6-5 and TRBJ2-3; D unresolved. This CDR3 spans 14 amino acids. The germline V gene encodes CDR1 MNHEY and CDR2 SVGAGI. The V end lost 6 bases, the J end lost 0 bases, and 10 bases lay between the germline ends. The CDR3 sequence is CASSRISSTDTQYF. The CDR3 DNA reads TGTGCCAGCAGCAGGATATCTAGCACAGATACGCAGTATTTT.

CDR3 DNA sequence: TGTGCCAGCAGAACTGACAGGCTCGCCTATAATTCACCCCTCCACTTT. Its translation: CASRTDRLAYNSPLHF. The V gene is TRBV27, the J gene TRBJ1-6, with D possibly TRBD1 on 6 matching bases. Trimming took 6 bases from V and 2 from J, leaving 14 bases between them. The CDR3 runs to 16 residues. Germline values: CDR1 MNHEY, CDR2 SMNVEV (reference sequence).

The chain carries TRBV12-3 or TRBV12-4 and TRBJ2-7; D is uncertain. The CDR3 runs to 12 residues. Trimming stripped 9 bases from V and 3 bases from J, with 12 bases between. In nucleotides, the CDR3 is TGTGCCAGGCCCCCTAGGTGCTACGAGCAGTACGTC. Residues: CARPPRCYEQYV.

The chain combines TRBV29-1 with TRBJ1-2, with TRBD1 as a possible D gene (5 bases). The CDR3 has 12 amino acids. Trimming took off 6 bases at V and 4 bases at J, with 12 bases between the two ends. Per the germline V gene, CDR1 is SQVTM and CDR2 is ANQGSEA. The CDR3 region is CSVVGGGYGYTF. The CDR3 region has the DNA TGCAGCGTAGTTGGGGGGGGCTATGGCTACACCTTC.

The V gene is TRBV19, the J gene TRBJ2-1; TRBD2 is a possible D gene (6 bases). This CDR3 comprises 14 residues. The V gene lost 3 bases and the J gene lost 9 bases, with 15 bases spanning the gap. Germline V lookup: CDR1 LNHDA, CDR2 SQIVND (reference sequence). The DNA of the CDR3 is TGTGCCAGTAGTATTGCCGGGAGAGGGAGTGAGCAGTTCTTC. Its protein is CASSIAGRGSEQFF.

The genes are TRBV4-1 and TRBJ1-5, with D unresolved. Per germline, CDR1 MGHRA and CDR2 YSYEKL. The CDR3 is 14 amino acids. V lost 1 base to trimming and J lost 5 bases, with 9 bases between them. CDR3 region: CASSQGSGYQPQHF. DNA for the CDR3: TGCGCCAGCAGCCAAGGGAGCGGGTATCAGCCCCAGCATTTT.

The table lists this clone with a few counts. The CDR3 here is CASSSDSSYNEQFF. The CDR3, as DNA: TGTGCCAGCAGTTCCGACAGCTCCTACAATGAGCAGTTCTTC. V is TRBV7-2 and J is TRBJ2-1; the D gene is possibly TRBD1 (5 bases). This CDR3 spans 14 amino acids. CDR1 is SGHTA and CDR2 is FQGNSA in the germline V gene. Between the trimmed V and J ends, which lost 6 bases and 0 bases, there was a span of 9 bases. Supplemented by reference TRBV7-2 and TRBJ2-1, the full variable domain reads GAGVSQSPSNKVTEKGKDVELRCDPISGHTALYWYRQSLGQGLEFLIYFQGNSAPDKSGLPSDRFSAERTGGSVSTLTIQRTQQEDSAVYLCASSSDSSYNEQFFGPGTRLTVL.

J is TRBJ2-5 and V is TRBV12-3 or TRBV12-4; D gene uncertain. The CDR3 has 12 amino acids. Between the trimmed V and J ends, which lost 7 bases and 6 bases, there was a span of 12 bases. The CDR3 reads CASTPLFQTQYF. CDR3 coding DNA: TGTGCCAGCACCCCCTTGTTCCAGACCCAGTACTTC.

The chain is built from TRBV6-5 and TRBJ1-1; D not certain. CDR3 size: 14 residues. V was clipped by 6 bases and J by 1 base, with 12 bases between them. Germline values: CDR1 MNHEY, CDR2 SVGAGI. CDR3 coding DNA: TGTGCCAGCAGCGGAGTACGTGGGAACACTGAAGCTTTCTTT. Its translation is CASSGVRGNTEAFF.

This clone appeared a single time. Here the CDR3 reads CASSTLQGARTEAFF. CDR3 in DNA: TGTGCCAGCAGCACATTACAGGGGGCGCGGACTGAAGCTTTCTTT. The J gene is TRBJ1-1, the V gene TRBV5-6, with 9 bases identical to TRBD1. Germline trimming cut 4 bases from V and 5 bases from J; bases unmatched to any gene: 9. CDR3 size: 15 residues. Germline loops: CDR1 SGHDT, CDR2 YYEEEE.

V usage is TRBV5-1 and J usage is TRBJ1-5, with D perhaps matching TRBD1 (6 bases). Trimming left V 0 bases short and J 4 bases short, with 8 bases between. The CDR3 totals 14 residues. Looked up from germline, CDR1 is SGHRS and CDR2 is YFSETQ. CDR3: CASSLDQGNQPQHF. The CDR3 DNA sequence: TGCGCCAGCAGCTTGGACCAGGGGAATCAGCCCCAGCATTTT.

The CDR3: CASSMIFGGLVPLGYGYTF. The DNA of the CDR3 is TGTGCCAGTAGTATGATCTTCGGGGGGCTTGTTCCGCTAGGCTATGGCTACACCTTC. This chain connects TRBV19 to TRBJ1-2, with D possibly matching TRBD1 (6 bases). Germline-derived CDR1 and CDR2 are LNHDA and SQIVND (reference sequence). The CDR3 covers 19 residues. V lost 3 bases, J lost 4 bases, and 27 bases lay in between.

The V call is TRBV7-9, the J call TRBJ2-1; 11 positions agree with TRBD2. This CDR3 contains 19 residues. V was pared by 1 base and J by 4 bases, with 12 bases of the junction left unmatched. Germline CDR1 SEHNR, CDR2 FQNEAQ (reference sequence). CDR3 coding DNA: TGTGCCAGCAGCTTAGGGACTAGCGGGTGGGGGAACCTATACAATGAGCAGTTCTTC. This sequence encodes CASSLGTSGWGNLYNEQFF.

V usage is TRBV4-3 and J usage is TRBJ2-6; D possibly corresponds to TRBD2 (6 bases). Per germline, CDR1 LGHNA and CDR2 YSLEER. The CDR3 is 18 residues long. V dropped 1 base and J dropped 1 base, with 14 bases sitting between them. The CDR3 is CASSQAAGRLSGANVLTF. CDR3 DNA sequence: TGCGCCAGCAGCCAAGCGGCAGGGAGGCTGTCTGGGGCCAACGTCCTGACTTTC.

The chain couples TRBV5-1 to TRBJ1-2; perhaps TRBD1 as D (5 bases). The CDR3 spans 14 residues. Trimming shortened V by 2 bases and J by 6 bases, and 14 bases separated the two germline ends. The germline V gene has CDR1 SGHRS and CDR2 YFSETQ. CDR3 protein: CASSLLSGSDGYTF. CDR3 bases: TGCGCCAGCAGCTTATTGTCAGGGTCGGATGGCTACACCTTC.

V gene TRBV4-3 combines with J gene TRBJ2-2; D remains unclear. Germline V gives CDR1 LGHNA, CDR2 YSLEER. CDR3 size: 16 residues. V lost 0 bases to trimming and J lost 6 bases, with 14 bases between them. The CDR3 here is CASSQDSTSRSGELFF. The CDR3 coding sequence is TGCGCCAGCAGCCAAGATTCCACCAGCAGGTCCGGGGAGCTGTTTTTT.